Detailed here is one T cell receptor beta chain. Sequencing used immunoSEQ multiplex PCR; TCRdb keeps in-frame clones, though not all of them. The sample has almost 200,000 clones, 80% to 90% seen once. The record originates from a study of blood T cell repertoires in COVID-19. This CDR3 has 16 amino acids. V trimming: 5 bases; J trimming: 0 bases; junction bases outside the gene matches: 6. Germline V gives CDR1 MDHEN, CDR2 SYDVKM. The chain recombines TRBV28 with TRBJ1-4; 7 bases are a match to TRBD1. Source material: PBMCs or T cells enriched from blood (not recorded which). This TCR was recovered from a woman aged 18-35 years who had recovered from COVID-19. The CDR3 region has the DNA TGTGCCAGCAGTGCCCCCACAGGGGCAACTAATGAAAAACTGTTTTTT. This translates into CASSAPTGATNEKLFF.